Below, 2 T cell receptor beta chains from the same sample are listed, as sequenced in a study of lymphopenia after photon versus proton radiotherapy. TCRdb's copy holds only in-frame clones and misses some; the assay was immunoSEQ multiplex PCR. This table holds about 70,000 clones, around 92% found once. Sequenced material: peripheral blood, taken from a patient treated with photon-based radiotherapy. The receptors come from a woman in her forties with cholangiocarcinoma.

This chain joins TRBV4-1 and TRBJ1-1, with D maybe TRBD1 (6 bases). The germline CDR1 and CDR2 sequences are MGHRA and YSYEKL. The CDR3 length is 18 residues. Trimming removed 1 base from V and 4 bases from J, with 22 bases in between. The DNA of the CDR3 is TGCGCCAGCAGCCAAGTGGGGCGCAGCCCGAAGGGGGGCACTGAAGCTTTCTTT. It specifies CASSQVGRSPKGGTEAFF.

This clone occurred once. In DNA, the CDR3 is TGTGCCAGCAGCGGGGGGTCTGAAGCTTTCTTT. Its protein is CASSGGSEAFF. The rearrangement joins TRBV5-4 to TRBJ1-1; D might be TRBD1 (5 bases). The CDR3 is 11 amino acids. V was cut by 4 bases and J by 6 bases, with 7 bases left in between. Germline V gene sequence: CDR1 SGHNT, CDR2 YYREEE (reference sequence).